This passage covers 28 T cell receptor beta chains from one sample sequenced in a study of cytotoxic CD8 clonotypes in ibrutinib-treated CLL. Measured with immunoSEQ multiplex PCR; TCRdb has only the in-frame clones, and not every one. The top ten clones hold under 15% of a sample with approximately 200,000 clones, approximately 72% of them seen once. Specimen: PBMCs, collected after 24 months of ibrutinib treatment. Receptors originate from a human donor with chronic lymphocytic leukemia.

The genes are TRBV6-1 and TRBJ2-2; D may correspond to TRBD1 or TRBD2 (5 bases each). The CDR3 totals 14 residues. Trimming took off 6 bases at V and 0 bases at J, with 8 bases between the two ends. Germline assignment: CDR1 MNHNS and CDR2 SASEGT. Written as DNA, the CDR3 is TGTGCCAGCAGGAGGGACCCGAACACCGGGGAGCTGTTTTTT. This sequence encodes CASRRDPNTGELFF.

The DNA of the CDR3 is TGTGCCTGGAGTGTCACCATTTGGACTGAAGCTTTCTTT. Protein product: CAWSVTIWTEAFF. The gene calls are TRBV30 and TRBJ1-1, with unresolved D. V was shortened by 0 bases and J by 5 bases, with 10 bases between the two germline ends. The germline V gene has CDR1 GTSNPN and CDR2 SVGIG (reference sequence). The CDR3 covers 13 residues.

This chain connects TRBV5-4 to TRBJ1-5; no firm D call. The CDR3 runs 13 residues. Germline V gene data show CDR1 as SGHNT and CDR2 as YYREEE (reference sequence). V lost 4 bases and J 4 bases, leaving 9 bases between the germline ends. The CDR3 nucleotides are TGTGCCAGCAGCACCGGACGGAATCAGCCCCAGCATTTT. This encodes CASSTGRNQPQHF.

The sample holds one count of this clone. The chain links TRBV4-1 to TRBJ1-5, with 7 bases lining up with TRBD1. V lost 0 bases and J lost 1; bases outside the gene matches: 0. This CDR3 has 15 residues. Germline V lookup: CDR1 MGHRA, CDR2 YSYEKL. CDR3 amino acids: CASSQDRGSNQPQHF. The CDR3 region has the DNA TGCGCCAGCAGCCAAGACAGGGGGAGCAATCAGCCCCAGCATTTT.

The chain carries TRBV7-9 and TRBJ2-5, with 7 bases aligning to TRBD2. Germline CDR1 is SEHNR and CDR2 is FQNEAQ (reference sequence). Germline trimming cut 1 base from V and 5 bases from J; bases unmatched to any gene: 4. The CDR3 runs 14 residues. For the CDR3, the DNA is TGTGCCAGCAGCTTAGGGACTAGTCGTGAGACCCAGTACTTC. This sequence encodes CASSLGTSRETQYF. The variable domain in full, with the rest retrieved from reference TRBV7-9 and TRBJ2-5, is DTGVSQNPRHKITKRGQNVTFRCDPISEHNRLYWYRQTLGQGPEFLTYFQNEAQLEKSRLLSDRFSAERPKGSFSTLEIQRTEQGDSAMYLCASSLGTSRETQYFGPGTRLLVL.

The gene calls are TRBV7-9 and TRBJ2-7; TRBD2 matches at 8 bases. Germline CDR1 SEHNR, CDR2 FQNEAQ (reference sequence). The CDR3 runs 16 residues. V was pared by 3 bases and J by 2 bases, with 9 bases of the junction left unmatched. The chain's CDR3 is CASSFLTSGKAYEQYF. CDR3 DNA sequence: TGTGCCAGCAGCTTCTTAACTAGCGGCAAAGCCTACGAGCAGTACTTC.

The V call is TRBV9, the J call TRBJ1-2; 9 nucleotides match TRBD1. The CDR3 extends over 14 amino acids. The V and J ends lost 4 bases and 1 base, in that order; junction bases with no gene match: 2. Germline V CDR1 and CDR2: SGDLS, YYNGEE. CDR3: CASSSGQGNYGYTF. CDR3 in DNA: TGTGCCAGCAGCTCGGGACAGGGTAACTATGGCTACACCTTC.

The CDR3 nucleotides are TGTGCCAGCAGTAGGCAGGGACAGCCGAGCTCCTACAATGAGCAGTTCTTC. It translates to CASSRQGQPSSYNEQFF. The chain is built from TRBV6-4 and TRBJ2-1; TRBD1 agrees at 7 bases. The V gene's germline CDR1 is MRHNA and CDR2 SNTAGT. This CDR3 spans 17 amino acids. After removal of 5 bases from V and 0 bases from J, the junction contained 10 bases not matched to a gene.

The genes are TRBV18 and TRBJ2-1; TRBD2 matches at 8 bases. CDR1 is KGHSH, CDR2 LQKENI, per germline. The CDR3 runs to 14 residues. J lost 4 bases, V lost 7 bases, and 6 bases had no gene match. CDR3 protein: CASFNREGYNEQFF. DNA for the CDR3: TGTGCCAGCTTCAATCGGGAGGGTTACAATGAGCAGTTCTTC.

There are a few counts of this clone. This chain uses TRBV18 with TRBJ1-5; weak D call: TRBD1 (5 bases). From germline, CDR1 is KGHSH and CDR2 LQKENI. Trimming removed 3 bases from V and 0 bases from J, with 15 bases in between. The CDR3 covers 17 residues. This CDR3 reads CASSPKTEAYSNQPQHF. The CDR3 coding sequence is TGTGCCAGCTCACCCAAGACAGAGGCATATAGCAATCAGCCCCAGCATTTT.

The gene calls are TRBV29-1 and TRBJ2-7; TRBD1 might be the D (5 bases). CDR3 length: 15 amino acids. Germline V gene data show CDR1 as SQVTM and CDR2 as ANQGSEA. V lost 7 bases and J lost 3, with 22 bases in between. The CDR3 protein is CSAEVQGKYNYEQYF. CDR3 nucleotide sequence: TGCAGCGCCGAAGTCCAGGGCAAATACAACTACGAGCAGTACTTC.

The CDR3 nucleotides are TGTGCCAGCTCACCTACGACAGGGTTTGAAGCTTTCTTT. It yields the protein CASSPTTGFEAFF. J is TRBJ1-1 and V is TRBV18, with 7 bases fitting TRBD1. V lost 3 bases, J lost 7 bases, and 5 bases stayed unmatched. Germline V gene sequence: CDR1 KGHSH, CDR2 LQKENI. This CDR3 is built from 13 residues.

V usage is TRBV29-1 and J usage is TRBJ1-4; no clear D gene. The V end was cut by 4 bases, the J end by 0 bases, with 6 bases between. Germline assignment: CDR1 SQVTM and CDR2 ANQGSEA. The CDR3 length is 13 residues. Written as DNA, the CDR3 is TGCAGCGTTGGCGACGCAACTAATGAAAAACTGTTTTTT. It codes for CSVGDATNEKLFF. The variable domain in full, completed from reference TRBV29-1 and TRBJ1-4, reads SAVISQKPSRDICQRGTSLTIQCQVDSQVTMMFWYRQQPGQSLTLIATANQGSEATYESGFVIDKFPISRPNLTFSTLTVSNMSPEDSSIYLCSVGDATNEKLFFGSGTQLSVL.

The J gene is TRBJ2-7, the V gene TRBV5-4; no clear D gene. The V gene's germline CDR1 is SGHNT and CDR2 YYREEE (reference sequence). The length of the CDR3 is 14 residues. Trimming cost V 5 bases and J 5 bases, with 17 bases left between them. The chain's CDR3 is CASRSLLAPHEQYF. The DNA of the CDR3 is TGTGCCAGCAGGTCACTCTTAGCCCCCCACGAGCAGTACTTC.

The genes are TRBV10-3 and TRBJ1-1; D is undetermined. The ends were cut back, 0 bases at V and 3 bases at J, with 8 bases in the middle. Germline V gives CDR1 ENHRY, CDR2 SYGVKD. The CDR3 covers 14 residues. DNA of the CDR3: TGTGCCATCAGTGAGTCCCCCCGGGACACTGAAGCTTTCTTT. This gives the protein CAISESPRDTEAFF.

CDR3 nucleotides: TGTGCCAGGGGGCGGCGGAGACGCACAGATACGCAGTATTTT. Translating it yields CARGRRRRTDTQYF. The chain couples TRBV27 to TRBJ2-3; possibly TRBD1 for D (5 bases). There are 14 residues in the CDR3. Trimming pared 9 bases from V and 1 base from J, leaving 14 bases between. Germline lookup yields CDR1 MNHEY and CDR2 SMNVEV (reference sequence).

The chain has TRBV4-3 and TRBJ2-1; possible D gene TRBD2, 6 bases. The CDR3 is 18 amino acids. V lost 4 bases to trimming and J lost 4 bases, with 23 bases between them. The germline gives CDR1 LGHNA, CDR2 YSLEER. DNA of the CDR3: TGCGCCAGCAGCCCCCGCTGGCCGGCAATAGCGGATTACAATGAGCAGTTCTTC. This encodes CASSPRWPAIADYNEQFF.

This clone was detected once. CDR3 in DNA: TGCGCCAGCAGCGACCCCGGGCGGGAGAAGTTTTTGGAGCAGTACTTC. Translated: CASSDPGREKFLEQYF. V is TRBV5-1 and J is TRBJ2-7; 7 nucleotides align to TRBD2. Germline CDR1 and CDR2: SGHRS and YFSETQ. The ends lost 4 bases at V and 7 bases at J; junction bases unmatched: 17. CDR3 size: 16 residues.

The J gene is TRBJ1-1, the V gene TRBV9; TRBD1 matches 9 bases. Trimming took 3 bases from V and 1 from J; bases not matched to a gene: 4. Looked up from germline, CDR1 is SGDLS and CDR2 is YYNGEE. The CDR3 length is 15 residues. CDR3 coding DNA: TGTGCCAGCAGCGGCCCGGACAGGGGGAACACTGAAGCTTTCTTT. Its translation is CASSGPDRGNTEAFF.

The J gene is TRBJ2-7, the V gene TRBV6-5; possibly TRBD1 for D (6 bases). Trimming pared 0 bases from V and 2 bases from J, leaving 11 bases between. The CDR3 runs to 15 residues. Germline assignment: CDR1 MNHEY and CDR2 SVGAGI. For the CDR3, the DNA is TGTGCCAGCAGTTACTCAGGGGGAGCAACCTACGAGCAGTACTTC. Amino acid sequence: CASSYSGGATYEQYF.

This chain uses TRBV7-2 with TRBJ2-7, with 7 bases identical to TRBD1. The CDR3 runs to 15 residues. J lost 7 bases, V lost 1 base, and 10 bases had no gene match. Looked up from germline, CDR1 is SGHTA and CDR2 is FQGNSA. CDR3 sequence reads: CASSLVRQGPGEQYF. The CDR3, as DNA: TGTGCCAGCAGCTTAGTCCGACAGGGTCCAGGAGAGCAGTACTTC.

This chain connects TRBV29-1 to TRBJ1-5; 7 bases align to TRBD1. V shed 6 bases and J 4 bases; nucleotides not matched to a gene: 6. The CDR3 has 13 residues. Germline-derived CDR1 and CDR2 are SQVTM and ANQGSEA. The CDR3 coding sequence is TGCAGCGTGGGGGACAGTAGGAATCAGCCCCAGCATTTT. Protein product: CSVGDSRNQPQHF.

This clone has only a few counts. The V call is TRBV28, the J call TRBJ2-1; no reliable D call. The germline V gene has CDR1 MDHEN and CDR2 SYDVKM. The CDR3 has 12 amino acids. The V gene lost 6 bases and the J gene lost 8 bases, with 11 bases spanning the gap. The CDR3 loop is CASRLQLDEQFF. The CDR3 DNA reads TGTGCCAGCAGATTGCAGCTTGATGAGCAGTTCTTC. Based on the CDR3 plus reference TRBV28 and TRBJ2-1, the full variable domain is DVKVTQSSRYLVKRTGEKVFLECVQDMDHENMFWYRQDPGLGLRLIYFSYDVKMKEKGDIPEGYSVSREKKERFSLILESASTNQTSMYLCASRLQLDEQFFGPGTRLTVL.

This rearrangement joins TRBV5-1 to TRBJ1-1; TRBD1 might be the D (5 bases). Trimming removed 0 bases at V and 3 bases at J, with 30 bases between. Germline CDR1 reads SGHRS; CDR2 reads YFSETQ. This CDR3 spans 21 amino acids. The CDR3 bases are TGCGCCAGCAGCTTGGCCTATTTTATCCGGGACTCAAGATCGATAGACACTGAAGCTTTCTTT. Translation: CASSLAYFIRDSRSIDTEAFF.

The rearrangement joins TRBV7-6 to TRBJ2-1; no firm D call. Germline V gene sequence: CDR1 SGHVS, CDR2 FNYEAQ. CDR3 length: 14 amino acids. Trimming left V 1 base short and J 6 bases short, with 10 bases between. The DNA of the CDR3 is TGTGCCAGCAGCTTAGATCTAGTAGTCAATGAGCAGTTCTTC. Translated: CASSLDLVVNEQFF.

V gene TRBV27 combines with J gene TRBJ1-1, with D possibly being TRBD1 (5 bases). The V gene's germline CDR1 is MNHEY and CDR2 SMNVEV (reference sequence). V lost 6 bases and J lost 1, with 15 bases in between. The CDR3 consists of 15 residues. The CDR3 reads CASRSRVGGNTEAFF. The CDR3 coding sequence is TGTGCCAGCAGAAGCAGGGTCGGAGGGAACACTGAAGCTTTCTTT.

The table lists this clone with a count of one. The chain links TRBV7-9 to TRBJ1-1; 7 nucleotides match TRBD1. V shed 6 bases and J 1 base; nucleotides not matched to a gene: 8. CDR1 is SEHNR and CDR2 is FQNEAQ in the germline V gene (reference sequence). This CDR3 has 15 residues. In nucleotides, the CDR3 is TGTGCCAGCAGTTATAACAGGGGTGGGAACACTGAAGCTTTCTTT. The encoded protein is CASSYNRGGNTEAFF.

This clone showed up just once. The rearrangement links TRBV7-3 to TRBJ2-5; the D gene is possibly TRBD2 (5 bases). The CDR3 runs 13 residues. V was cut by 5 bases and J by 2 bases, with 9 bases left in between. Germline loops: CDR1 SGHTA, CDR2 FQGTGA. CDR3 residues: CASSRGLQETQYF. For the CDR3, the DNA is TGTGCCAGCAGCCGAGGGCTACAAGAGACCCAGTACTTC.